A single T cell receptor beta chain is shown here with its context. This sample is drawn from a study of blood T cell repertoires in COVID-19. The CDR3 contains 14 residues. Germline V gene data show CDR1 as ENHRY and CDR2 as SYGVKD. V was shortened by 11 bases and J by 2 bases, with 17 bases between the two germline ends. Original analysis: Amplification of reference gene primers provided the estimated nucleated cell counts. Profiled with immunoSEQ multiplex PCR; TCRdb holds only in-frame clones, not every one. V, J and clone size reflect that table, while D and trimming were determined from the DNA. This table has roughly 88,000 clones, over 75% appearing once.

This TCR came from a woman aged 80 or over with active or convalescent COVID-19. The V gene is TRBV10-3, the J gene TRBJ2-3; D is perhaps TRBD2 (6 bases). The sample consisted of peripheral blood. CDR3 nucleotides: TGTGCCGCCAGACTAGAACCCTCCACAGATACGCAGTATTTT. It codes for CAARLEPSTDTQYF.